This TCR beta chain stems from a study of shared clonotypes between healthy human individuals. Whole-study findings and limits: Larger richness was generally estimated for naive than memory subsets. Large depth notwithstanding, sorted-subset sequencing proved incomplete by rarefaction.

On this clone: Its antigen is undetermined.

CDR1 is SNHLY and CDR2 is FYNNEI in the germline V gene. V was cut by 1 base and J by 2 bases, with 9 bases left in between. The CDR3 extends over 14 amino acids. TCRdb's copy holds only in-frame clones and misses some; the assay was immunoSEQ multiplex PCR. Among some 2,000,000 clones listed, approximately 96% were seen once. The sequence was collected from a man between 18 and 29 years old in good health. This chain joins TRBV2 and TRBJ2-7; weak D call: TRBD2 (5 bases). Sequencing input: naive CD4+ T cells sorted from blood. Subset: CD45RA+ positively selected. DNA for the CDR3: TGTGCCAGCAGTGAAGGAGCGGCCCCCTACGAGCAGTACTTC. It translates to CASSEGAAPYEQYF.